The clone carrying this T cell receptor beta chain occurred many times. This entry belongs to a study of molecular identifiers for immune sequencing clone quantification. Trimming pared 5 bases from V and 6 bases from J, leaving 17 bases between. The CDR3 has 15 amino acids. Germline-derived CDR1 and CDR2 are SGHVS and FNYEAQ. One entry per CDR3 protein, called by TCRdb with MiXCR from the PCR reads. The repertoire holds about 510,000 distinct CDR3 sequences, with about 22% as singletons. Sequences were obtained from naive CD8+ T cells from blood, with Jurkat cell RNA spiked in. Subset: FACS-sorted CD8+CD4-CCR7+CD45RA+ naive T cells. The TCR was taken from a human donor in good health. Some libraries in this study had Jurkat cell RNA spiked in. The chain is built from TRBV7-6 and TRBJ1-5; a weak D match, TRBD1 (5 bases). CDR3 coding DNA: TGTGCCAGCAGCCCCGACCCATATCAGGGTCAGCCCCAGCATTTT. Protein: CASSPDPYQGQPQHF.